One and the same sample provided the 9 T cell receptor beta chains below, sequenced in a study of T cells in localized non-small cell lung cancer. Method: immunoSEQ multiplex PCR; TCRdb's copy keeps in-frame clones and lacks some. This sample carries roughly 34,000 clones, approximately 84% of them seen once, and the ten largest clones take around 4.2%. The specimen was peripheral blood, collected before any cancer treatment. Receptor source: a male donor at least 60 years old with stage III lung adenocarcinoma.

Here the CDR3 reads CASSLGVETEAFF. DNA of the CDR3: TGTGCCAGCAGCTTAGGGGTCGAGACTGAAGCTTTCTTT. The gene calls are TRBV7-6 and TRBJ1-1; the D is unclear. This CDR3 is built from 13 residues. The V end was cut by 1 base, the J end by 5 bases, with 8 bases between. The germline V gene has CDR1 SGHVS and CDR2 FNYEAQ.

The count of this clone is one. The chain couples TRBV7-2 to TRBJ1-2; D possibly corresponds to TRBD1 (5 bases). The germline V and J ends were trimmed by 3 bases and 8 bases, with 16 bases remaining between them. CDR1 and CDR2 (germline): SGHTA, FQGNSA. The length of the CDR3 is 14 residues. The CDR3 spells CASSLDTPRYGYTF. CDR3 DNA sequence: TGTGCCAGCAGCTTGGACACGCCGAGGTACGGCTACACCTTC. Drawing the rest from reference TRBV7-2 and TRBJ1-2, the complete variable domain is GAGVSQSPSNKVTEKGKDVELRCDPISGHTALYWYRQSLGQGLEFLIYFQGNSAPDKSGLPSDRFSAERTGGSVSTLTIQRTQQEDSAVYLCASSLDTPRYGYTFGSGTRLTVV.

This rearrangement joins TRBV7-9 to TRBJ1-2, with D unresolved. In germline, CDR1 is SEHNR, CDR2 FQNEAQ (reference sequence). The CDR3 extends over 11 amino acids. The V gene lost 3 bases and the J gene lost 3 bases, with 2 bases spanning the gap. The CDR3 here is CASSFDYGYTF. The CDR3, as DNA: TGTGCCAGCAGCTTCGACTATGGCTACACCTTC.

This clone was detected a few times. The CDR3 nucleotides read TGTGCCAGTAGTATCGGAACTAGCGGTTACAATGAGCAGTTCTTC. It translates to CASSIGTSGYNEQFF. The chain employs TRBV19 and TRBJ2-1; 8 bases match TRBD2. V lost 3 bases to trimming and J lost 4 bases; unmatched junction nucleotides: 5. The germline CDR1 and CDR2 sequences are LNHDA and SQIVND (reference sequence). The CDR3 spans 15 residues.

This chain joins TRBV5-5 and TRBJ2-3; possibly TRBD2 for D (6 bases). V was trimmed by 2 bases and J by 3 bases, leaving 13 bases between them. The CDR3 contains 15 residues. In germline, CDR1 is SGHKS, CDR2 YYEKEE (reference sequence). The CDR3 is CASSFARGWTDTQYF. Here the CDR3 DNA reads TGTGCCAGCAGCTTCGCCCGGGGGTGGACAGATACGCAGTATTTT.

In its sample, this clone was seen once. CDR3 in amino acids: CASSASGGMAGELFF. CDR3 DNA sequence: TGTGCCAGCAGCGCAAGCGGGGGGATGGCCGGGGAGCTGTTTTTT. The chain uses TRBV9 and TRBJ2-2, with 9 bases fitting TRBD2. This CDR3 spans 15 amino acids. Trimming took 3 bases from V and 6 from J; bases not matched to a gene: 6. Germline lookup yields CDR1 SGDLS and CDR2 YYNGEE.

The chain has TRBV9 and TRBJ1-2, with D possibly TRBD1 on 5 matching bases. Trimming pared 0 bases from V and 4 bases from J, leaving 13 bases between. Germline V gene lookup returns CDR1 SGDLS and CDR2 YYNGEE. The CDR3 extends over 15 amino acids. As DNA, the CDR3 is TGTGCCAGCAGCGTAGGAGAAGGGGATATCTATGGCTACACCTTC. It specifies CASSVGEGDIYGYTF.

The chain is built from TRBV2 and TRBJ2-7, with TRBD2 identical over 12 bases. The CDR3 has 16 amino acids. Germline CDR1 reads SNHLY; CDR2 reads FYNNEI. After removal of 6 bases from V and 6 bases from J, the junction contained 12 bases not matched to a gene. CDR3 in amino acids: CASRDAGRLAGAEQYF. The CDR3 DNA reads TGTGCCAGCAGGGACGCAGGGCGACTAGCGGGAGCCGAGCAGTACTTC.

V usage is TRBV12-5 and J usage is TRBJ2-1; D unclear. Germline V CDR1 and CDR2: LGHNT, FRNRAP. Trimming removed 7 bases from V and 6 bases from J, with 16 bases in between. This CDR3 contains 14 residues. The CDR3: CASASGSSGNEQFF. CDR3 coding DNA: TGTGCTAGTGCCTCTGGTTCCTCGGGCAATGAGCAGTTCTTC.